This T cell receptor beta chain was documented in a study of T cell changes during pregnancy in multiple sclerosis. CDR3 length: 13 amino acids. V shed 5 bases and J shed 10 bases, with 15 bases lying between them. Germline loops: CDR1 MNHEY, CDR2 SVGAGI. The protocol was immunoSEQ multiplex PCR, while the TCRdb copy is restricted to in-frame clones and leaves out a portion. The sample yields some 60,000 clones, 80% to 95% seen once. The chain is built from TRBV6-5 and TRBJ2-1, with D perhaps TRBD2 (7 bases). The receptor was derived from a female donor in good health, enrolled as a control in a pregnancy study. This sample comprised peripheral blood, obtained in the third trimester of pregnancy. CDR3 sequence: CASSLRGAGEQFF. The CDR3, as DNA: TGTGCCAGCAGTCTCCGGGGGGCCGGGGAGCAGTTCTTC.